This TCR beta chain was sequenced for a study of blood T cell repertoires in COVID-19. Per the germline V gene, CDR1 is SGHNT and CDR2 is YENEEA. This CDR3 has 16 residues. Trimming took 6 bases from V and 5 from J; bases not matched to a gene: 7. Sequencing was performed with immunoSEQ multiplex PCR; in TCRdb, only in-frame clones are kept and a portion is missing. The sample records fewer than 450,000 clones, more than 75% being singletons. Study members were between about 18 and 89 years old and lived in approximately 25 US regions. The sample consisted of PBMCs or T cells enriched from blood (not recorded which). The source is a woman aged 25 to 39 who had recovered from COVID-19. The chain couples TRBV11-3 to TRBJ2-5; 15 bases match TRBD2. CDR3 sequence (DNA): TGTGCCAGCAGTCAAGGGACTAGCGGGGGGAGGGAGACCCAGTACTTC. It translates to CASSQGTSGGRETQYF. The full variable domain, its missing parts supplied by reference TRBV11-3 and TRBJ2-5, is EAGVVQSPRYKIIEKKQPVAFWCNPISGHNTLYWYLQNLGQGPELLIRYENEEAVDDSQLPKDRFSAERLKGVDSTLKIQPAELGDSAVYLCASSQGTSGGRETQYFGPGTRLLVL.